A selection of T cell receptor beta chains follows, all from one sample in a study of shared clonotypes between healthy human individuals. This table comes from immunoSEQ multiplex PCR, and its TCRdb copy is limited to in-frame clones, with some not included. The sample carries about 1.5 million clones, 95% to 97% recorded once. The sample was naive CD4+ T cells sorted from blood. These receptor sequences come from a man aged 25-45 years in good health. The CDR3 runs from the conserved cysteine through the conserved F or W. D genes are given only for firm matches. Not every row has a clone size; where given, it reads once, few, many or a size class.

clone_size d_call j_call v_call cdr3_aa cdr3_nt
once . TRBJ2-7 TRBV5-4 CASSRLASGHGTYF TGTGCCAGCAGCCGATTGGCCTCCGGGCACGGCACGTACTTC
. TRBD1 TRBJ1-1 TRBV4-1 CASSDKQGSEAFF TGCGCCAGCAGCGACAAACAGGGGTCAGAAGCTTTCTTT
. TRBD1 TRBJ1-1 TRBV15 CATSRDPLRGLNTEAFF TGTGCCACCAGCAGAGATCCCCTTAGGGGGCTAAACACTGAAGCTTTCTTT
few . TRBJ1-2 TRBV6-5 CASSYGKRARYGYTF TGTGCCAGCAGTTACGGGAAGAGGGCACGATATGGCTACACCTTC
. TRBD2 TRBJ2-1 TRBV27 CASTIARTRANEQFF TGTGCCAGCACCATAGCCCGGACTAGAGCCAATGAGCAGTTCTTC
. . TRBJ1-4 TRBV2 CASNPRGWKLFF TGTGCCAGCAACCCAAGGGGGTGGAAACTGTTTTTT
. TRBD2 TRBJ2-7 TRBV15 CATSRSGSGIYEQYF TGTGCCACCAGCAGAAGCGGGAGTGGTATCTACGAGCAGTACTTC
. . TRBJ2-7 TRBV7-9 CASSLAGAYEQYF TGTGCCAGCAGCTTAGCGGGGGCCTACGAGCAGTACTTC
. TRBD2 TRBJ2-3 TRBV28 CASPPAGLGTDTQYF TGTGCCAGCCCTCCAGCGGGACTAGGCACAGATACGCAGTATTTT
. . TRBJ1-5 TRBV6-1 CASSEVAGGGPQHF TGTGCCAGCAGTGAAGTAGCCGGCGGAGGGCCCCAGCATTTT
. . TRBJ2-7 TRBV6-6 CASRDGGYEQYF TGTGCCAGCAGGGACGGCGGTTACGAGCAGTACTTC
. TRBD2 TRBJ2-7 TRBV7-4 CASSIPGLAELTYEQYF TGTGCCAGCAGCATCCCGGGACTAGCGGAGCTAACCTACGAGCAGTACTTC
. . TRBJ2-6 TRBV5-1 CASSLVRTQAGANVLTF TGCGCCAGCAGCTTGGTCAGAACCCAGGCCGGGGCCAACGTCCTGACTTTC
. . TRBJ2-3 TRBV11-2 CASRDPRIDTQYF TGTGCCAGCAGAGATCCGAGGATAGATACGCAGTATTTT
. TRBD2 TRBJ2-1 TRBV6-1 CASSQTSGAYNEQFF TGTGCCAGCAGTCAGACTAGCGGGGCCTACAATGAGCAGTTCTTC
. . TRBJ1-2 TRBV5-1 CASSLGNMGGYGYTF TGCGCCAGCAGCTTGGGGAACATGGGGGGCTATGGCTACACCTTC
. TRBD2 TRBJ2-1 TRBV5-6 CASVLAGYNEQFF TGTGCCAGCGTTCTAGCGGGATACAATGAGCAGTTCTTC
. TRBD1 TRBJ2-1 TRBV11-2 CASSLIVGTGSYNEQFF TGTGCCAGCAGCTTGATTGTTGGGACAGGGAGTTACAATGAGCAGTTCTTC
. TRBD2 TRBJ2-7 TRBV2 CASSEWRSSGRAGEQYF TGTGCCAGCAGTGAATGGCGGTCCAGCGGGAGGGCGGGCGAGCAGTACTTC
. TRBD1 TRBJ2-2 TRBV5-6 CASSLAPGRGNRELFF TGTGCCAGCAGCTTGGCCCCCGGCAGGGGGAACCGGGAGCTGTTTTTT
. . TRBJ1-5 TRBV7-2 CASNRVNQPQHF TGTGCCAGCAACAGGGTCAATCAGCCCCAGCATTTT
. . TRBJ2-3 TRBV5-1 CASSAGGDTQYF TGCGCCAGCAGCGCTGGTGGGGATACGCAGTATTTT